This passage covers 31 T cell receptor beta chains from one sample sequenced in a study of blood T cell repertoires in COVID-19. Here immunoSEQ multiplex PCR was the method, and the copy in TCRdb shows in-frame clones only, minus some. Altogether about 160,000 clones are present, 85% to 95% being singletons, with the ten largest covering 0.5% to 0.55%. Sequenced material: peripheral blood. The receptors here all came from a man in his fifties with acute or convalescent COVID-19.

The rearrangement joins TRBV16 to TRBJ2-2, with D hard to call. V was cut by 0 bases and J by 4 bases, with 9 bases left in between. Germline values: CDR1 KGHSY, CDR2 FQNENV. The CDR3 runs to 15 residues. The CDR3 DNA follows: TGTGCCAGCAGCCAATCCGGTTCGAGCACCGGGGAGCTGTTTTTT. Amino acid sequence: CASSQSGSSTGELFF.

Details on this clone: The same CDR3 is also encoded by other DNA sequences in this sample. This chain's CDR3 is CASSQDPSDAGSVGKLFF. The CDR3 coding sequence is TGCGCCAGCAGCCAAGACCCCTCCGACGCAGGGTCCGTCGGAAAACTGTTTTTT. The V and J genes are TRBV4-1 and TRBJ1-4; D is perhaps TRBD1 (5 bases). There are 18 residues in the CDR3. Germline V CDR1 and CDR2: MGHRA, YSYEKL. V was trimmed by 0 bases and J by 10 bases, leaving 24 bases between them.

The J gene is TRBJ1-2, the V gene TRBV5-1; possibly TRBD1 for D (5 bases). The CDR3 consists of 19 residues. Germline values: CDR1 SGHRS, CDR2 YFSETQ. Trimming removed 3 bases at V and 2 bases at J, with 26 bases between. This chain's CDR3 is CASSSYSTTGRVRNYGYTF. As DNA, the CDR3 is TGCGCCAGCAGCTCCTACTCTACCACCGGCAGGGTTAGGAACTATGGCTACACCTTC.

The V call is TRBV5-1, the J call TRBJ1-4; TRBD1 agrees at 8 bases. CDR3 length: 16 amino acids. Unmatched junction bases numbered 11, after V lost 4 bases and J lost 6 bases. Germline V lookup: CDR1 SGHRS, CDR2 YFSETQ. The CDR3 coding sequence is TGCGCCAGCAGCCCGGGCCGGGAGACAGGGGATGAAAAACTGTTTTTT. It yields the protein CASSPGRETGDEKLFF.

The gene calls are TRBV6-5 and TRBJ1-1; 9 bases match TRBD1. The CDR3 is 14 amino acids. Germline CDR1 reads MNHEY; CDR2 reads SVGAGI. The ends lost 4 bases at V and 7 bases at J; junction bases unmatched: 7. In DNA, the CDR3 is TGTGCCAGCAGTTCAACCGGGACAGGGCGTGAAGCTTTCTTT. It translates to CASSSTGTGREAFF.

This chain uses TRBV27 with TRBJ2-2; 8 bases are a match to TRBD1. From germline, CDR1 is MNHEY and CDR2 SMNVEV (reference sequence). The CDR3 extends over 15 amino acids. V lost 6 bases, J lost 4 bases, and 7 bases stayed unmatched. The CDR3 loop reads CASRRRTGRTGELFF. CDR3 bases: TGTGCCAGCAGAAGACGGACAGGGCGCACCGGGGAGCTGTTTTTT.

The chain joins TRBV30 to TRBJ1-2, with D perhaps matching TRBD1 (5 bases). Germline V gives CDR1 GTSNPN, CDR2 SVGIG (reference sequence). The CDR3 consists of 13 residues. V lost 0 bases to trimming and J lost 5 bases, with 10 bases between them. CDR3 coding DNA: TGTGCCTGGAGTGTGTCCAGGGATTATGGCTACACCTTC. This sequence encodes CAWSVSRDYGYTF.

The CDR3 nucleotides are TGTGCCAGCAGCCAAGTAGCGGGAATACACACAGATACGCAGTATTTT. The encoded protein is CASSQVAGIHTDTQYF. The chain employs TRBV3-1 (or the pseudogene TRBV3-2) and TRBJ2-3; 8 positions match TRBD2. The V gene end was trimmed by 1 base and the J gene end by 2 bases; junction bases not matched to a gene: 5. Germline assignment: CDR1 LGHDT and CDR2 YNNKEL (reference sequence). The CDR3 totals 16 residues.

The chain has TRBV6-5 and TRBJ1-2; a possible D gene is TRBD1 (5 bases). This CDR3 has 13 residues. Germline V gene sequence: CDR1 MNHEY, CDR2 SVGAGI. Between the trimmed V and J ends, which lost 4 bases and 3 bases, there was a span of 9 bases. This CDR3 is CASSWGKDYGYTF. The CDR3 DNA is TGTGCCAGCAGTTGGGGCAAGGACTATGGCTACACCTTC.

The chain joins TRBV28 to TRBJ1-2; D is uncertain. Looked up from germline, CDR1 is MDHEN and CDR2 is SYDVKM. V dropped 5 bases and J dropped 3 bases, with 13 bases sitting between them. The CDR3 runs 14 residues. The chain's CDR3 is CASSDQWGDYGYTF. The CDR3 DNA reads as TGTGCCAGCAGTGACCAGTGGGGAGACTATGGCTACACCTTC.

The CDR3 nucleotides are TGTGCCAGCAGTTATTCGACAGCGGGGCCGGGTGAAAAACTGTTTTTT. This gives the protein CASSYSTAGPGEKLFF. The chain couples TRBV6-5 to TRBJ1-4; D may be TRBD1 (5 bases). CDR1 is MNHEY, CDR2 SVGAGI, per germline. CDR3 length equals 16 residues. The germline V and J ends were trimmed by 3 bases and 7 bases, with 18 bases remaining between them.

The chain combines TRBV7-2 with TRBJ1-5; D is possibly TRBD1 (6 bases). CDR3 length: 17 amino acids. Trimming cost V 4 bases and J 2 bases, with 18 bases left between them. Looked up from germline, CDR1 is SGHTA and CDR2 is FQGNSA. This chain's CDR3 is CASSSRGGQGGNQPQHF. In nucleotides, the CDR3 is TGTGCCAGCAGCTCTCGGGGGGGGCAGGGCGGCAATCAGCCCCAGCATTTT.

This clone was seen more than once but under ten times. The chain uses TRBV21-1 and TRBJ2-7; TRBD1 was called by the table and not checked on the DNA. TRBV21-1 is recorded as a pseudogene. This CDR3 spans 16 amino acids. The CDR3 sequence is CASSTFPGQATYEQYV. Here the CDR3 DNA reads TGTGCCAGCAGCACGTTTCCGGGACAGGCTACCTACGAGCAGTACGTC.

The J gene is TRBJ1-2, the V gene TRBV6-5; D remains ambiguous. Trimming took off 6 bases at V and 4 bases at J, with 12 bases between the two ends. The CDR3 has 13 residues. CDR1 is MNHEY and CDR2 is SVGAGI in the germline V gene. This CDR3 reads CASSPSTSYGYTF. CDR3 nucleotides: TGTGCCAGCAGCCCGAGCACGAGCTATGGCTACACCTTC.

The V call is TRBV19, the J call TRBJ2-1, with 7 bases matching TRBD1. CDR1 is LNHDA and CDR2 is SQIVND in the germline V gene (reference sequence). Germline trimming cut 4 bases from V and 8 bases from J; bases unmatched to any gene: 8. CDR3 length: 14 residues. CDR3 in amino acids: CASSRRQGGDEQFF. The CDR3 nucleotides read TGTGCCAGTAGTAGGAGACAGGGTGGCGATGAGCAGTTCTTC.

The V and J genes are TRBV14 and TRBJ2-5, with 9 positions matching TRBD1. Germline V gene lookup returns CDR1 SGHDN and CDR2 FVKESK. V lost 8 bases, J lost 4 bases, and 14 bases stayed unmatched. The CDR3 consists of 16 residues. CDR3 sequence: CASSVPGTGSRETQYF. The CDR3 bases are TGTGCCAGCTCCGTCCCTGGGACAGGGAGTCGAGAGACCCAGTACTTC. The full variable domain, its missing parts supplied by reference TRBV14 and TRBJ2-5, is EAGVTQFPSHSVIEKGQTVTLRCDPISGHDNLYWYRRVMGKEIKFLLHFVKESKQDESGMPNNRFLAERTGGTYSTLKVQPAELEDSGVYFCASSVPGTGSRETQYFGPGTRLLVL.

This clone was seen just once. The chain combines TRBV9 with TRBJ1-1; 9 bases align to TRBD1. The CDR3 covers 13 residues. Germline V lookup: CDR1 SGDLS, CDR2 YYNGEE. The ends lost 0 bases at V and 10 bases at J; junction bases unmatched: 4. CDR3 nucleotides: TGTGCCAGCAGCGTAGTTACGACAGGGGGAGCTTTCTTT. Translation: CASSVVTTGGAFF.

The chain recombines TRBV6-5 with TRBJ1-5; 8 bases map to TRBD1. The CDR3 length is 15 residues. V was pared by 2 bases and J by 6 bases, with 6 bases of the junction left unmatched. Germline V gene lookup returns CDR1 MNHEY and CDR2 SVGAGI. This CDR3 is CASSYAAGGGQPQHF. The CDR3 coding sequence is TGTGCCAGCAGTTACGCGGCAGGGGGCGGTCAGCCCCAGCATTTT.

The chain couples TRBV28 to TRBJ1-5, with TRBD1 identical over 7 bases. The CDR3 runs 18 residues. Germline V gene sequence: CDR1 MDHEN, CDR2 SYDVKM. The V gene end was trimmed by 5 bases and the J gene end by 0 bases; junction bases not matched to a gene: 13. CDR3 amino acids: CASSVDLETGYSNQPQHF. CDR3 in DNA: TGTGCCAGCAGTGTCGATTTAGAGACAGGGTATAGCAATCAGCCCCAGCATTTT.

This clone was found once. The chain joins TRBV11-2 to TRBJ2-2; D is uncertain. Trimming took 3 bases from V and 2 from J, leaving 13 bases between them. The CDR3 has 16 amino acids. The V gene's germline CDR1 is SGHAT and CDR2 FQNNGV. The CDR3, as DNA: TGTGCCAGCAGCTTCCTTCGGCGGCGAAACACCGGGGAGCTGTTTTTT. Translating gives CASSFLRRRNTGELFF.

The chain couples TRBV6-1 to TRBJ2-2, with TRBD2 matching 7 bases. Germline V gene sequence: CDR1 MNHNS, CDR2 SASEGT. This CDR3 comprises 16 residues. Trimming removed 2 bases from V and 0 bases from J; junction bases left unmatched: 3. The DNA of the CDR3 is TGTGCCAGCAGTGAAACCCTAGCGGCGAACACCGGGGAGCTGTTTTTT. This encodes CASSETLAANTGELFF.

The chain combines TRBV10-2 with TRBJ2-3, with 14 bases that match TRBD2. Germline V gives CDR1 WSHSY, CDR2 SAAADI. The CDR3 spans 16 residues. V dropped 10 bases and J dropped 5; count of bases not matched to a gene: 11. The CDR3 nucleotides are TGCGCCACCAAGAGGGGGACTAGCGGGAGAGTAGATACGCAGTATTTT. Its translation is CATKRGTSGRVDTQYF.

This sequence joins TRBV3-1 (or the pseudogene TRBV3-2) and TRBJ2-5; 9 bases agree with TRBD1. The V and J ends lost 1 base and 4 bases, in that order; junction bases with no gene match: 4. Per the germline V gene, CDR1 is LGHDT and CDR2 is YNNKEL (reference sequence). The CDR3 runs 15 residues. The CDR3 sequence: CASSQAQGAGETQYF. The CDR3 DNA is TGTGCCAGCAGCCAAGCACAGGGGGCGGGAGAGACCCAGTACTTC.

The genes are TRBV19 and TRBJ1-2; D call uncertain. V lost 10 bases, J lost 5 bases, and 11 bases lay in between. Germline V gene sequence: CDR1 LNHDA, CDR2 SQIVND (reference sequence). This CDR3 is built from 11 residues. The CDR3 DNA reads as TGTGCCATTACAGATTTATATGGCTACACCTTC. Translating gives CAITDLYGYTF.

This clone has more than one count but fewer than ten. J is TRBJ2-2 and V is TRBV4-2; D gene uncertain. The V end was cut by 2 bases, the J end by 2 bases, with 12 bases between. CDR3 size: 16 residues. CDR1 is LGHNA and CDR2 is YNFKEQ in the germline V gene. The DNA for the CDR3 is TGTGCCAGCAGCCAACCCCCCAGGCGAAACACCGGGGAGCTGTTTTTT. This encodes CASSQPPRRNTGELFF.

This chain links TRBV7-9 with TRBJ1-2, with 8 bases matching TRBD1. Germline CDR1 SEHNR, CDR2 FQNEAQ (reference sequence). The CDR3 covers 13 residues. V was clipped by 5 bases and J by 6 bases; unmatched bases: 5. CDR3 region: CASSPSTGDGYTF. The CDR3, as DNA: TGTGCCAGCAGCCCTTCGACAGGGGATGGCTACACCTTC. Together with reference TRBV7-9 and TRBJ1-2, the CDR3 gives the full variable domain: DTGVSQNPRHKITKRGQNVTFRCDPISEHNRLYWYRQTLGQGPEFLTYFQNEAQLEKSRLLSDRFSAERPKGSFSTLEIQRTEQGDSAMYLCASSPSTGDGYTFGSGTRLTVV.

The CDR3 region is CASRPRTGTTGELFF. In nucleotides, the CDR3 is TGTGCCAGCAGACCCCGGACAGGGACCACCGGGGAGCTGTTTTTT. This chain links TRBV7-2 with TRBJ2-2; 8 nucleotides line up with TRBD1. Per the germline V gene, CDR1 is SGHTA and CDR2 is FQGNSA. This CDR3 comprises 15 residues. The J segment lost 4 bases and the V segment lost 6 bases, leaving 7 bases of the junction unmatched.

V gene TRBV4-1 combines with J gene TRBJ1-5; TRBD1 matches at 7 bases. The trim removed 2 bases at V and 3 bases at J, leaving 7 bases unmatched. The germline gives CDR1 MGHRA, CDR2 YSYEKL. The CDR3 totals 16 residues. The DNA of the CDR3 is TGCGCCAGCAGCCAATCGACAGGGCAGGACAATCAGCCCCAGCATTTT. Translating it yields CASSQSTGQDNQPQHF.

This chain joins TRBV6-2 or TRBV6-3 and TRBJ2-5, with TRBD1 identical over 8 bases. The germline V gene encodes CDR1 MNHEY and CDR2 SVGEGT. CDR3 length equals 15 residues. V lost 4 bases, J lost 5 bases, and 9 bases stayed unmatched. This CDR3 is CASSSHGQGRETQYF. The DNA of the CDR3 is TGTGCCAGCAGTTCTCATGGACAGGGACGGGAGACCCAGTACTTC.

Details on this clone: The sample carries other DNA sequences with the same CDR3. The chain combines TRBV28 with TRBJ1-3; TRBD1 agrees at 7 bases. CDR1 is MDHEN, CDR2 SYDVKM, per germline. With 5 bases clipped from V and 5 bases from J, the junction kept 6 bases outside the gene matches. The CDR3 totals 14 residues. The DNA for the CDR3 is TGTGCCAGCAGTCCACAGGGGAGCCGAAACACCATATATTTT. Amino acids: CASSPQGSRNTIYF. The full variable domain, with the rest looked up from reference TRBV28 and TRBJ1-3, is DVKVTQSSRYLVKRTGEKVFLECVQDMDHENMFWYRQDPGLGLRLIYFSYDVKMKEKGDIPEGYSVSREKKERFSLILESASTNQTSMYLCASSPQGSRNTIYFGEGSWLTVV.

V gene TRBV10-3 combines with J gene TRBJ2-1; TRBD2 aligns across 11 bases. The CDR3 covers 15 residues. J gave up 6 bases and V 3 bases, and 4 bases lay outside the gene matches. Germline assignment: CDR1 ENHRY and CDR2 SYGVKD. The CDR3: CAISEGSGRANEQFF. In DNA form, the CDR3 reads TGTGCCATCAGTGAAGGTAGCGGGAGGGCCAATGAGCAGTTCTTC.